The text below deals with one TCR beta chain. Produced via immunoSEQ multiplex PCR; TCRdb's table is partial and in-frame only. The sample lists just over 45,000 clones; around 94% were seen once. The data stem from a study of OX40 agonist ivuxolimab in advanced cancers. V was shortened by 0 bases and J by 4 bases, with 11 bases between the two germline ends. The CDR3 contains 15 residues. Germline loops: CDR1 SGDLS, CDR2 YYNGEE. The chain links TRBV9 to TRBJ2-1; D is possibly TRBD2 (6 bases). Sequenced material: CD4+ or CD8+ T cells sorted from blood, taken in a trial of the OX40 agonist ivuxolimab. This clonotype originated in an adult with an advanced solid tumor such as melanoma, head and neck, liver or kidney cancer. CDR3 sequence reads: CASSVEGSGYNEQFF. In DNA, the CDR3 is TGTGCCAGCAGCGTAGAGGGTAGCGGTTACAATGAGCAGTTCTTC.